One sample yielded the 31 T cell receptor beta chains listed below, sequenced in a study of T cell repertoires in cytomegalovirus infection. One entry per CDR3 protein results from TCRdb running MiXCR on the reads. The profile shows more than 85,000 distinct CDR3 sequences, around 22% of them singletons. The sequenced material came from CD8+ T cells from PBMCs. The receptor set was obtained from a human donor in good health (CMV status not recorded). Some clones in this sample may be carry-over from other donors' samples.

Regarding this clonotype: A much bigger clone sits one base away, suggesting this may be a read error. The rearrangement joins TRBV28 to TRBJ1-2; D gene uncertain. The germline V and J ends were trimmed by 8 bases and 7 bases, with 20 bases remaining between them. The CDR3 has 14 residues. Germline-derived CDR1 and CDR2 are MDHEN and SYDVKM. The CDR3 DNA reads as TGTGCCAGCGAATTAGTAGGTGCGAATTCTGGCTACACCTTC. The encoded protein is CASELVGANSGYTF.

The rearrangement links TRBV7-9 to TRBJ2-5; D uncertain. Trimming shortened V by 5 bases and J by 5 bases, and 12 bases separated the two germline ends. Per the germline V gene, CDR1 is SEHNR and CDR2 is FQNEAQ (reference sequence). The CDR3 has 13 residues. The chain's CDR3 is CASSAPAGETQYF. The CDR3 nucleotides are TGTGCCAGCAGCGCGCCGGCCGGGGAGACCCAGTACTTC. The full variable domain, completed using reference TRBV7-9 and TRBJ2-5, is DTGVSQNPRHKITKRGQNVTFRCDPISEHNRLYWYRQTLGQGPEFLTYFQNEAQLEKSRLLSDRFSAERPKGSFSTLEIQRTEQGDSAMYLCASSAPAGETQYFGPGTRLLVL.

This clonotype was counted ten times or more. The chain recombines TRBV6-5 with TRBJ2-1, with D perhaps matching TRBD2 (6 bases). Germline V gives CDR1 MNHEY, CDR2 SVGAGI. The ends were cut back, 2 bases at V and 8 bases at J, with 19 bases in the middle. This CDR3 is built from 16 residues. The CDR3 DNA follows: TGTGCCAGCAGTTACCCGGGACTTGGGAACATCGATGAGCAGTTCTTC. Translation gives CASSYPGLGNIDEQFF.

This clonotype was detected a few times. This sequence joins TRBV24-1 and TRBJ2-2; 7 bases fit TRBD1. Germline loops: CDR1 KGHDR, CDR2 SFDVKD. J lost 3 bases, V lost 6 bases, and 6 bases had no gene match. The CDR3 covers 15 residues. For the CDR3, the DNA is TGTGCCACCAGTACACGAGGGGGCTACACCGGGGAGCTGTTTTTT. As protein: CATSTRGGYTGELFF.

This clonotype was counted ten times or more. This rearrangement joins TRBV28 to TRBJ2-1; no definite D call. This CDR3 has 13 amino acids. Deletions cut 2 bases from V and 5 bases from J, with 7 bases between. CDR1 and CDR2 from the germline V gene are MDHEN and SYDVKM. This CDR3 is CASSLRPHNEQFF. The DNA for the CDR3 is TGTGCCAGCAGTTTAAGACCCCACAATGAGCAGTTCTTC.

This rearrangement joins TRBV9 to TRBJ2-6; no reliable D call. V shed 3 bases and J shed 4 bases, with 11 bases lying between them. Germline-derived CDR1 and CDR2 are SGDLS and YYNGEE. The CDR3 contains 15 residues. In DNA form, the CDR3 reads TGTGCCAGCAGCGCCCTGTCTTCGGGGGCCAACGTCCTGACTTTC. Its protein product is CASSALSSGANVLTF.

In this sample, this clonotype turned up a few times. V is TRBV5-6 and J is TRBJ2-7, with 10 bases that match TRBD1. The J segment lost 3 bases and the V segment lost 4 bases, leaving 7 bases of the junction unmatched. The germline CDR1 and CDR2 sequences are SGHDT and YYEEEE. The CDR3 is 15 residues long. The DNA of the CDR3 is TGTGCCAGCAGCCTAAGGGACAGGGGCCTCTACGAGCAGTACTTC. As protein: CASSLRDRGLYEQYF.

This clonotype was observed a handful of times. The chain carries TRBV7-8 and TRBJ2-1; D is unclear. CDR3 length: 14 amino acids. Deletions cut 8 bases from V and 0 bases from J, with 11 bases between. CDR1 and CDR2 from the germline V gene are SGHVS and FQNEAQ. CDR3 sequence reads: CASLPLGSYNEQFF. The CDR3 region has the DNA TGTGCCAGCCTCCCCTTGGGCTCCTACAATGAGCAGTTCTTC.

CDR3 amino acids: CASSFLTGVQPQHF. CDR3 nucleotide sequence: TGTGCCAGCAGTTTTCTGACAGGGGTTCAGCCCCAGCATTTT. V gene TRBV12-3 or TRBV12-4 combines with J gene TRBJ1-5; 8 bases align to TRBD1. The V segment lost 3 bases and the J segment 6 bases; nucleotides outside the gene matches: 4. The CDR3 length is 14 residues.

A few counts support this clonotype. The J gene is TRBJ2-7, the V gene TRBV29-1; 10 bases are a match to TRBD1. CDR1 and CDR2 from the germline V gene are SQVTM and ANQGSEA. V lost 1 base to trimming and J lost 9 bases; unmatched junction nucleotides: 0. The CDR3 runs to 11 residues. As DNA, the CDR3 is TGCAGCGTTGAAGGGACAGGGGGGCAGTACTTC. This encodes CSVEGTGGQYF.

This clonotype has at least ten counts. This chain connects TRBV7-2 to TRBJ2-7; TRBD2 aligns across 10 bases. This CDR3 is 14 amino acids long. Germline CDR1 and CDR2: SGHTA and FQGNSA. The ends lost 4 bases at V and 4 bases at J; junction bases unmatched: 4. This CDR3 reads CASSSGLAMYEQYF. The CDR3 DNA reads TGTGCCAGCAGCTCGGGACTAGCGATGTACGAGCAGTACTTC.

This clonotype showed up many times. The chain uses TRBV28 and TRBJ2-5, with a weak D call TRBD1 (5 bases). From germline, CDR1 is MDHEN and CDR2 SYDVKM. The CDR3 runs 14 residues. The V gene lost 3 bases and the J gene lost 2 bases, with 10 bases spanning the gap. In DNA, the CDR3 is TGTGCCAGCAGTTTGCAGGGAAATCAAGAGACCCAGTACTTC. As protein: CASSLQGNQETQYF.

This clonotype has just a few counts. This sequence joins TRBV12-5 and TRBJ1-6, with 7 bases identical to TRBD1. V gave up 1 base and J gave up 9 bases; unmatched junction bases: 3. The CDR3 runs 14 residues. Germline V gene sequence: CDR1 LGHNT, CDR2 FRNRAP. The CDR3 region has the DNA TGTGCTAGTGGTTTGGAGACAGGGAGTTCACCCCTCCACTTT. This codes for CASGLETGSSPLHF. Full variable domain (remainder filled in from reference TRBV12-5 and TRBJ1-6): DARVTQTPRHKVTEMGQEVTMRCQPILGHNTVFWYRQTMMQGLELLAYFRNRAPLDDSGMPKDRFSAEMPDATLATLKIQPSEPRDSAVYFCASGLETGSSPLHFGNGTRLTVT.

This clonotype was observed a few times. The CDR3 sequence: CASSQALAGGPNNEQFF. Here the CDR3 DNA reads TGCGCCAGCAGCCAAGCCTTAGCGGGAGGGCCGAACAATGAGCAGTTCTTC. This chain joins TRBV4-3 and TRBJ2-1, with TRBD2 matching 11 bases. The J segment lost 5 bases and the V segment lost 1 base, leaving 7 bases of the junction unmatched. There are 17 residues in the CDR3. Germline lookup yields CDR1 LGHNA and CDR2 YSLEER.

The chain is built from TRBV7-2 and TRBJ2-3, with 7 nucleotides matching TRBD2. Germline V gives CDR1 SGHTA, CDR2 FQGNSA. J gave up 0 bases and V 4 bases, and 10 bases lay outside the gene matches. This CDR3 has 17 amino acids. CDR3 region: CASSWRGAGTSTDTQYF. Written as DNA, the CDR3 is TGTGCCAGCAGCTGGCGGGGAGCGGGGACTAGCACAGATACGCAGTATTTT.

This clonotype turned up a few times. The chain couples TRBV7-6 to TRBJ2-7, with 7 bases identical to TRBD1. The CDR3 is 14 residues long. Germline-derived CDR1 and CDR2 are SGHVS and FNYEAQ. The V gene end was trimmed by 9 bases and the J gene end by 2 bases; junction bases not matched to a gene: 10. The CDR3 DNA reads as TGTGCCAGTGCATCCGGGACAGCCCCCTACGAGCAGTACTTC. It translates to CASASGTAPYEQYF.

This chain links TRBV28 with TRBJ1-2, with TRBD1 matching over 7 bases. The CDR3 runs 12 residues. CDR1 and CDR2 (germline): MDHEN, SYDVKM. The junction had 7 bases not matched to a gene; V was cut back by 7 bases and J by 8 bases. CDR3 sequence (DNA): TGTGCCAGCATTGACAGGGAGGGGGGCTACACCTTC. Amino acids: CASIDREGGYTF.

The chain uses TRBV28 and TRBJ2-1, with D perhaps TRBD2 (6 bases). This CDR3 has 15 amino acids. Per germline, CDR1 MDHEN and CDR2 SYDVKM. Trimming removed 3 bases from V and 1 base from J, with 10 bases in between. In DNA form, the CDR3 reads TGTGCCAGCAGTTTGGGGGGAAGGTCCTACAATGAGCAGTTCTTC. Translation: CASSLGGRSYNEQFF.

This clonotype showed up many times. The CDR3 loop is CASSLIGSGDYGYTF. The CDR3 nucleotides are TGTGCCAGCAGCTTAATAGGTTCAGGGGACTATGGCTACACCTTC. This chain joins TRBV7-2 and TRBJ1-2, with D possibly being TRBD1 (6 bases). Germline assignment: CDR1 SGHTA and CDR2 FQGNSA. The CDR3 consists of 15 residues. V was pared by 2 bases and J by 3 bases, with 13 bases between.

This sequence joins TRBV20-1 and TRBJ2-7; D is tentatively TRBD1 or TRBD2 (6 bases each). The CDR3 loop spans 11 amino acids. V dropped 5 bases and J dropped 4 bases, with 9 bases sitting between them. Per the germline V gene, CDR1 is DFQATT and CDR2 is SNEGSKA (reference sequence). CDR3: CSAEGGYEQYF. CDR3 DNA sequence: TGCAGTGCTGAGGGGGGTTACGAGCAGTACTTC.

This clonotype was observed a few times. The CDR3 here is CASSDSTGELFF. In nucleotides, the CDR3 is TGCGCCAGCAGTGATAGCACCGGGGAGCTGTTTTTT. V is TRBV10-2 and J is TRBJ2-2; D gene uncertain. V lost 3 bases and J lost 4, with 3 bases in between. CDR1 and CDR2 from the germline V gene are WSHSY and SAAADI. The CDR3 is made up of 12 amino acids.

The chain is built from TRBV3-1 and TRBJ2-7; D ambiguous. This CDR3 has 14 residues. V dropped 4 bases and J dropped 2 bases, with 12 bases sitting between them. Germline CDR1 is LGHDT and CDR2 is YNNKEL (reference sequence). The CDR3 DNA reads TGTGCCAGCAGCCCCCACCCCCGGGCCTACGAGCAGTACTTC. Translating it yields CASSPHPRAYEQYF.

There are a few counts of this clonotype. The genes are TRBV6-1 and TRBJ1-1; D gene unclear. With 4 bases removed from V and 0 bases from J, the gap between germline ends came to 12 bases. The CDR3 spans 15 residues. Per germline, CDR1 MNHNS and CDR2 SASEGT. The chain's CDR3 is CASSAASEMNTEAFF. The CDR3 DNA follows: TGTGCCAGCAGTGCTGCCTCGGAAATGAACACTGAAGCTTTCTTT.

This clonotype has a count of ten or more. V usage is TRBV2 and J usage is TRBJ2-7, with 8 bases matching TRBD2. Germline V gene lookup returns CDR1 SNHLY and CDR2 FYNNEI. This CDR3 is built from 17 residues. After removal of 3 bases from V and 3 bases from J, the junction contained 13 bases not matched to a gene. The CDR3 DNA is TGTGCCAGCAGTGACGGGACTGCGGCGGGGGGAGTCTACGAGCAGTACTTC. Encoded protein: CASSDGTAAGGVYEQYF.

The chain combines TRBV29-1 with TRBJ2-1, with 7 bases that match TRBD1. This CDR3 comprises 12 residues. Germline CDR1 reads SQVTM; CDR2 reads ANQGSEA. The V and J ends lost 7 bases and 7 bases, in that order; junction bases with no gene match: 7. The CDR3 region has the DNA TGCAGCGCTTACAGGGGTGGGAATGAGCAGTTCTTC. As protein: CSAYRGGNEQFF.

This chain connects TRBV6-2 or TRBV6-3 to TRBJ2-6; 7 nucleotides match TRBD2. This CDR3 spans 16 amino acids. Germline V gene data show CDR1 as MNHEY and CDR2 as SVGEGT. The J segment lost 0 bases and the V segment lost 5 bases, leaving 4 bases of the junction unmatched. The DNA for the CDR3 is TGTGCCAGCAGTGGCACTAGCGACTCTGGGGCCAACGTCCTGACTTTC. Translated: CASSGTSDSGANVLTF.

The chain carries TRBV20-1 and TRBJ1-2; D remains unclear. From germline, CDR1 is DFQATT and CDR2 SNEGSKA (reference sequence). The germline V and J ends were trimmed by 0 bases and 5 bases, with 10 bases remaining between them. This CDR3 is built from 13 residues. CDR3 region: CSARDRASYGYTF. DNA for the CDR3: TGCAGTGCTAGAGATAGGGCATCATATGGCTACACCTTC.

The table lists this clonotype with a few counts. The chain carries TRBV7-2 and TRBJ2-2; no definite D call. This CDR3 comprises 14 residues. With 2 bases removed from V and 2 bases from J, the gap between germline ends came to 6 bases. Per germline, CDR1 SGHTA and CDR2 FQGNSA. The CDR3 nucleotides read TGTGCCAGCAGCTTATGGGAAAACACCGGGGAGCTGTTTTTT. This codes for CASSLWENTGELFF.

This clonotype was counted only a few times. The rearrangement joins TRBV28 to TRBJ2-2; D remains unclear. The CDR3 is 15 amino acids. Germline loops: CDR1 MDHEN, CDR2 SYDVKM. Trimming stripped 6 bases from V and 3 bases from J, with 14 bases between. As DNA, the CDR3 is TGTGCCAGCAGGCCCTTTTCGTTTGACACCGGGGAGCTGTTTTTT. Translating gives CASRPFSFDTGELFF.

CDR3 nucleotide sequence: TGTGCCAGCAGCTTAGGCACAGGGGGCGACCCTACCGGGGAGCTGTTTTTT. It translates to CASSLGTGGDPTGELFF. The gene calls are TRBV7-3 and TRBJ2-2; 9 bases agree with TRBD1. CDR1 is SGHTA and CDR2 is FQGTGA in the germline V gene. CDR3 length: 17 residues. Trimming at V came to 2 bases and at J to 5 bases, leaving 9 bases not matched to a gene.

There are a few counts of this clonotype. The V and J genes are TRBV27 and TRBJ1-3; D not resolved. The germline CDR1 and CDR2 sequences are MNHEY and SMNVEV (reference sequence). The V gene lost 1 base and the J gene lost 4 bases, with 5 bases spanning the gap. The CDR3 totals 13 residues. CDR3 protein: CASSLFSGNTIYF. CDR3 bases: TGTGCCAGCAGTTTATTCTCGGGAAACACCATATATTTT.